These T cell receptor beta chains were read from a single sample in a study of T-cell reconstitution after alpha-beta-depleted transplantation in children. TCRdb itself ran the PCR reads through MiXCR, one entry per CDR3 protein. The table has approximately 510,000 distinct CDR3 sequences, approximately 20% seen once. The material sequenced was PBMCs from the stem cell graft donor, taken from the stem cell graft. Receptor source: a human donor who donated a stem cell graft to a child with acute lymphoblastic leukemia. CDR3s include the opening cysteine and the closing phenylalanine or tryptophan. Fields, in order: V gene, J gene, D gene, clone size, CDR3 length, CDR3 DNA, CDR3 protein. A D gene is named only where the DNA matches it firmly. For some rows the clone size is stated as once, few or many, or as a class when expanded; others skip it.

>TRBV5-1|TRBJ2-6|NA|NA|17
TGCGCCAGCAGCTACCTCCCTGACAGCTCTGGGGCCAACGTCCTGACTTTC
CASSYLPDSSGANVLTF
>TRBV5-5|TRBJ2-6|NA|many|15
TGTGCCAGCAGCCCGTCGTACTCTGGGGCCAACGTCCTGACTTTC
CASSPSYSGANVLTF
>TRBV6-2/TRBV6-3|TRBJ2-7|TRBD2|NA|12
TGTGCCAGCAGGGATAGCGGGACTCAGCAGTACTTC
CASRDSGTQQYF
>TRBV12-3/TRBV12-4|TRBJ1-5|NA|once|14
TGTGCCAGCAGTCCCCAGATCGTGGATCAGCCCCAGCATTTT
CASSPQIVDQPQHF
>TRBV18|TRBJ1-2|NA|NA|15
TGTGCCAGCTCACCGGGCCCTCCCCCTAACTATGGCTACACCTTC
CASSPGPPPNYGYTF
>TRBV6-5|TRBJ2-7|NA|few|14
TGTGCCAGCAGTTACGGAACAGGCGTAGGGGAGCAGTACTTC
CASSYGTGVGEQYF
>TRBV12-3/TRBV12-4|TRBJ2-1|TRBD2|few|15
TGTGCCAGCAGCTGGACTAGCGGGAGGAAAAATGAGCAGTTCTTC
CASSWTSGRKNEQFF
>TRBV12-3/TRBV12-4|TRBJ1-2|NA|few|13
TGTGCCAGCAGCCTTCGCTATGGCTATGGCTACACCTTC
CASSLRYGYGYTF
>TRBV11-1|TRBJ2-1|TRBD2|few|15
TGTGCCAGCAGCTTAATAGCGGGATCTACGAATGAGCAGTTCTTC
CASSLIAGSTNEQFF
>TRBV29-1|TRBJ2-7|TRBD1|few|15
TGCAGCGGGGGGACAGGGGGCATTGGATCCTACGAGCAGTACTTC
CSGGTGGIGSYEQYF
>TRBV29-1|TRBJ2-1|TRBD1|few|12
TGCAGCGCCAGGACAGGGGGGTGGGAGCAGTTCTTC
CSARTGGWEQFF
>TRBV9|TRBJ2-5|TRBD2|few|15
TGTGCCAGCAACCACGCGGGCGGGAGGAGGGAGACCCAGTACTTC
CASNHAGGRRETQYF
>TRBV20-1|TRBJ1-4|NA|once|12
TGCAGTGCTAGCTGGGCTAATGAAAAACTGTTTTTT
CSASWANEKLFF
>TRBV7-8|TRBJ2-1|NA|few|13
TGTGCCAGCACCCCCACACACACGGGGGAGCAGTTCTTC
CASTPTHTGEQFF
>TRBV5-1|TRBJ2-1|TRBD2|NA|15
TGCGCCAGCAAAGGTGCGGGGGGGTCCTACAATGAGCAGTTCTTC
CASKGAGGSYNEQFF
>TRBV5-4|TRBJ2-1|TRBD2|few|15
TGTGCCAGCAGCCCCCGGAGCGGGAGTGGTAATGAGCAGTTCTTC
CASSPRSGSGNEQFF
>TRBV12-3/TRBV12-4|TRBJ2-7|NA|NA|16
TGTGCCAGCAGTTTAGGTGGCGGGCTTGGCTCCTACGAGCAGTACTTC
CASSLGGGLGSYEQYF
>TRBV7-9|TRBJ2-7|NA|NA|14
TGTGCCAGCAGCTTCACACAGGGCGGTTTGGAGCAGTACTTC
CASSFTQGGLEQYF
>TRBV7-9|TRBJ2-3|TRBD2|few|17
TGTGCCAGCAGCGCTAATCTAGCGGGGACCCGCACAGATACGCAGTATTTT
CASSANLAGTRTDTQYF
>TRBV19|TRBJ2-1|NA|few|14
TGTGCCAGTAGTATAGGGGTTTGGAGAGAGGATGAGTTCTTC
CASSIGVWREDEFF
>TRBV20-1|TRBJ2-3|TRBD1|few|17
TGCAGTGCTAGAGATTCGACAGGGGCAAGGAGCACAGATACGCAGTATTTT
CSARDSTGARSTDTQYF
>TRBV6-5|TRBJ2-1|NA|few|15
TGTGCCAGCAGTTACGCGACTACAGACTACAATGAGCAGTTCTTC
CASSYATTDYNEQFF
>TRBV6-2/TRBV6-3|TRBJ2-2|TRBD1|many|13
TGTGCCAGCAGCCGACAGGGGGCCGCGGAGCTGTTTTTT
CASSRQGAAELFF
>TRBV2|TRBJ2-7|TRBD1|many|12
TGTGCCAGCAGGGGGACAGGGGTCGAGCAGTACTTC
CASRGTGVEQYF
>TRBV6-1|TRBJ2-7|NA|few|13
TGTGCCGCTGGAGGGACCCTCAACTACGAGCAGTACTTC
CAAGGTLNYEQYF
>TRBV5-1|TRBJ2-1|TRBD1|NA|14
TGCGCCAGCAGCCCGAGGGGACAGGGCAATGAGCAGTTCTTC
CASSPRGQGNEQFF
>TRBV12-3/TRBV12-4|TRBJ2-7|NA|few|13
TGTGCCAGCAGGGGTTACGGTACCTACGAGCAGTACTTC
CASRGYGTYEQYF
>TRBV4-2|TRBJ2-2|NA|few|15
TGTGCCAGCAGCCCTGGCAGAACGAACACCGGGGAGCTGTTTTTT
CASSPGRTNTGELFF
>TRBV7-9|TRBJ1-2|TRBD1|NA|14
TGTGCCAGCAGCCTGGGACAGGGGGCTAGTGGCTACACCTTC
CASSLGQGASGYTF
>TRBV7-9|TRBJ1-5|NA|NA|15
TGTGCCAGCAGCACTATATATGGGGGGGCTGCTACGCAGCATTTT
CASSTIYGGAATQHF
>TRBV27|TRBJ2-7|NA|once|15
TGTGCCAACAGCCCGCATGGGACTCCTCCCTACGAGCAGTACTTC
CANSPHGTPPYEQYF
>TRBV20-1|TRBJ1-4|NA|NA|13
TGCAGTGCCAAGGACAGACCGAATGAAAAACTGTTTTTT
CSAKDRPNEKLFF
>TRBV10-3|TRBJ2-3|TRBD2|NA|19
TGTGCCATCAGTGATCCGGGACTAGCGGGAGGGAGCCCCACAGATACGCAGTATTTT
CAISDPGLAGGSPTDTQYF
>TRBV3-1|TRBJ2-1|NA|NA|15
TGTGCCAGCAGCCAAGTTAACGGGGTCTACAATGAGCAGTTCTTC
CASSQVNGVYNEQFF
>TRBV6-4|TRBJ2-1|NA|few|15
TGTGCCAGCAGGGTGGGTGCCCTCTCCTACAATGAGCAGTTCTTC
CASRVGALSYNEQFF
>TRBV29-1|TRBJ2-1|TRBD2|many|15
TGCAGCGTTGAGTTCGGGCTAGCGGGAGGGTTCGAGCAGTTCTTC
CSVEFGLAGGFEQFF
>TRBV20-1|TRBJ2-3|TRBD2|once|14
TGCAGTGCCCCGATTACTAGCGGGGCATCTACGCAGTATTTT
CSAPITSGASTQYF
>TRBV2|TRBJ2-7|NA|NA|12
TGTGCCAGCCTCTCTCCTCAGGTCGAGCAGTACTTC
CASLSPQVEQYF
>TRBV4-1|TRBJ1-5|NA|NA|14
TGCGCCAGCAGCCATTCACAGGGCAATCAGCCCCAGCATTTT
CASSHSQGNQPQHF
>TRBV29-1|TRBJ1-4|NA|few|13
TGCAGCGCCGTGGGCAGGGTAAATGAAAAACTGTTTTTT
CSAVGRVNEKLFF